The 31 T cell receptor beta chains in this list originate from one sample, sequenced in a study of blood T cell repertoires in COVID-19. Generated by immunoSEQ multiplex PCR, the TCRdb table keeps only in-frame clones and is missing some. The sample carries tens of thousands of clones, under 90% recorded once. Sequenced input: peripheral blood. Source of these receptors: a man aged 55 to 70 with COVID-19, enrolled during active disease.

The V and J genes are TRBV9 and TRBJ2-1; 9 nucleotides line up with TRBD2. CDR1 is SGDLS, CDR2 YYNGEE, per germline. V gave up 4 bases and J gave up 2 bases; unmatched junction bases: 10. This CDR3 is built from 17 residues. The CDR3 region has the DNA TGTGCCAGCAGCCCCGGGGGGGCGGGAGGGCCCTACAATGAGCAGTTCTTC. Translating it yields CASSPGGAGGPYNEQFF.

With regard to this clone: This CDR3 is also generated by other DNA sequences in the sample. The chain is built from TRBV6-5 and TRBJ2-1; 11 bases fit TRBD1. Germline CDR1 and CDR2: MNHEY and SVGAGI. The CDR3 has 13 residues. Germline trimming cut 6 bases from V and 7 bases from J; bases unmatched to any gene: 2. The CDR3: CASRGQGGNEQFF. The CDR3, as DNA: TGTGCCAGCAGGGGACAGGGGGGAAATGAGCAGTTCTTC.

This rearrangement joins TRBV5-4 to TRBJ2-2, with D unresolved. Germline lookup yields CDR1 SGHNT and CDR2 YYREEE (reference sequence). This CDR3 is 12 amino acids long. Trimming took 4 bases from V and 7 from J, leaving 8 bases between them. The CDR3 here is CASSPLVGELFF. In DNA form, the CDR3 reads TGTGCCAGCAGCCCCTTAGTCGGGGAGCTGTTTTTT.

CDR3 loop: CASSSLGAGSSYEQYF. The CDR3 DNA reads TGTGCCAGCAGTTCGCTCGGGGCCGGGAGCTCCTACGAGCAGTACTTC. The V call is TRBV6-2 or TRBV6-3, the J call TRBJ2-7, with a weak D call TRBD2 (6 bases). This CDR3 spans 16 amino acids. CDR1 is MNHEY, CDR2 SVGEGT, per germline. V was pared by 4 bases and J by 0 bases, with 16 bases between.

The chain uses TRBV19 and TRBJ2-4; D is possibly TRBD2 (5 bases). Germline CDR1 LNHDA, CDR2 SQIVND (reference sequence). V was pared by 3 bases and J by 9 bases, with 12 bases between. The CDR3 is made up of 13 amino acids. The chain's CDR3 is CASSINDYGIQYF. CDR3 in DNA: TGTGCCAGTAGTATTAACGACTACGGCATTCAGTACTTC.

The chain couples TRBV19 to TRBJ2-2, with TRBD1 matching 10 bases. This CDR3 is 16 amino acids long. The J segment lost 3 bases and the V segment lost 9 bases, leaving 10 bases of the junction unmatched. Looked up from germline, CDR1 is LNHDA and CDR2 is SQIVND (reference sequence). Here the CDR3 reads CASSAGTGADTGELFF. The CDR3 DNA follows: TGTGCCAGCTCCGCCGGGACAGGGGCCGACACCGGGGAGCTGTTTTTT.

This chain connects TRBV11-3 to TRBJ2-1; 9 nucleotides agree with TRBD2. The V gene's germline CDR1 is SGHNT and CDR2 YENEEA. This CDR3 is built from 15 residues. Germline trimming cut 2 bases from V and 1 base from J; bases unmatched to any gene: 0. CDR3 region: CASSLTSGSYNEQFF. The CDR3, as DNA: TGTGCCAGCAGCTTAACTAGCGGGTCCTACAATGAGCAGTTCTTC.

This clone has just one count. J is TRBJ1-3 and V is TRBV2, with 8 bases fitting TRBD1. Trimming at V came to 5 bases and at J to 4 bases, leaving 4 bases not matched to a gene. Germline V gene lookup returns CDR1 SNHLY and CDR2 FYNNEI. The CDR3 extends over 14 amino acids. This CDR3 reads CASSRDRWGNTIYF. The DNA for the CDR3 is TGTGCCAGCAGTCGGGACAGGTGGGGAAACACCATATATTTT.

This chain uses TRBV6-6 with TRBJ1-1; D perhaps matches TRBD1 (5 bases). This CDR3 region has 14 residues. The germline V gene encodes CDR1 MNHNY and CDR2 SVGAGI (reference sequence). The V gene lost 5 bases and the J gene lost 0 bases, with 10 bases spanning the gap. Here the CDR3 reads CASSGQVLNTEAFF. CDR3 bases: TGTGCCAGCAGTGGACAAGTCCTGAACACTGAAGCTTTCTTT.

The rearrangement links TRBV7-9 to TRBJ1-1; D unresolved. The ends were cut back, 4 bases at V and 2 bases at J, with 11 bases in the middle. This CDR3 region has 14 residues. Germline V gives CDR1 SEHNR, CDR2 FQNEAQ (reference sequence). The CDR3 sequence: CASSSLTPNTEAFF. The CDR3 coding sequence is TGTGCCAGCAGCTCGCTGACACCTAACACTGAAGCTTTCTTT.

CDR3 in amino acids: CASSYAGEQYTGELFF. The CDR3, as DNA: TGTGCCAGCAGTTACGCAGGGGAACAATACACCGGGGAGCTGTTTTTT. V gene TRBV6-2 or TRBV6-3 combines with J gene TRBJ2-2; tentatively, D is TRBD1 (6 bases). This CDR3 spans 16 amino acids. V was shortened by 2 bases and J by 3 bases, with 13 bases between the two germline ends. Germline values: CDR1 MNHEY, CDR2 SVGEGT.

The chain couples TRBV3-1 (or the pseudogene TRBV3-2) to TRBJ2-7, with D perhaps matching TRBD1 (6 bases). Germline CDR1 is LGHDT and CDR2 is YNNKEL (reference sequence). CDR3 size: 14 residues. Trimming left V 0 bases short and J 5 bases short, with 11 bases between. The CDR3 region is CASSQEPQGNEQYF. The CDR3, as DNA: TGTGCCAGCAGCCAAGAACCCCAGGGGAACGAGCAGTACTTC.

The J gene is TRBJ1-6, the V gene TRBV27, with D perhaps matching TRBD1 (6 bases). The V and J ends lost 0 bases and 5 bases respectively, with 11 bases between them. The CDR3 has 16 residues. Per germline, CDR1 MNHEY and CDR2 SMNVEV (reference sequence). The CDR3 is CASSLSGGVDNSPLHF. CDR3 sequence (DNA): TGTGCCAGCAGTTTATCAGGGGGGGTGGATAATTCACCCCTCCACTTT.

The chain links TRBV5-6 to TRBJ1-1; the match to TRBD1 covers 8 bases. The CDR3 consists of 16 residues. V trimming: 6 bases; J trimming: 1 base; junction bases outside the gene matches: 11. Germline assignment: CDR1 SGHDT and CDR2 YYEEEE. In nucleotides, the CDR3 is TGTGCCAGCACCCTGACAGGGGTCGGCGCGAACACTGAAGCTTTCTTT. Translating gives CASTLTGVGANTEAFF.

The rearrangement uses TRBV5-1 and TRBJ1-2; D call uncertain. The V end was cut by 9 bases, the J end by 3 bases, with 12 bases between. Germline V gives CDR1 SGHRS, CDR2 YFSETQ. The CDR3 contains 12 residues. For the CDR3, the DNA is TGCGCCACCAGTCGCGGGGACTATGGCTACACCTTC. Translating it yields CATSRGDYGYTF.

The chain couples TRBV4-1 to TRBJ2-7, with TRBD1 identical over 11 bases. CDR3 length equals 14 residues. V lost 4 bases, J lost 3 bases, and 2 bases stayed unmatched. CDR1 MGHRA and CDR2 YSYEKL come from the germline V gene. The CDR3 nucleotides are TGCGCCAGCAGCCCGGGACAGGGGGGCTACGAGCAGTACTTC. This encodes CASSPGQGGYEQYF.

This chain uses TRBV13 with TRBJ1-1, with a possible D match to TRBD1 (6 bases). From germline, CDR1 is PRHDT and CDR2 FYEKMQ (reference sequence). CDR3 size: 14 residues. Trimming removed 4 bases at V and 7 bases at J, with 16 bases between. The CDR3 is CASSSLGGRGEAFF. The CDR3 DNA follows: TGTGCCAGCAGCTCCCTGGGGGGGCGCGGTGAAGCTTTCTTT.

The genes are TRBV3-1 (or the pseudogene TRBV3-2) and TRBJ1-4; weak D call: TRBD1 (5 bases). CDR3 length: 15 amino acids. Germline V gene data show CDR1 as LGHDT and CDR2 as YNNKEL (reference sequence). V lost 4 bases and J lost 8, with 17 bases in between. CDR3 protein: CASSPRDSRGEKLFF. The CDR3 DNA sequence: TGTGCCAGCAGCCCTCGGGACTCCCGAGGGGAAAAACTGTTTTTT.

The chain links TRBV2 to TRBJ2-3; D not resolved. The V gene's germline CDR1 is SNHLY and CDR2 FYNNEI. V gave up 2 bases and J gave up 3 bases, with 3 bases separating them. The CDR3 length is 12 residues. The CDR3 sequence: CASSERTDTQYF. CDR3 DNA sequence: TGTGCCAGCAGTGAACGTACAGATACGCAGTATTTT.

The chain is built from TRBV28 and TRBJ1-2, with TRBD1 identical over 7 bases. The CDR3 is 17 amino acids. The germline CDR1 and CDR2 sequences are MDHEN and SYDVKM. V was clipped by 5 bases and J by 4 bases; unmatched bases: 16. The CDR3 loop reads CASSGLGQKNPIYGYTF. For the CDR3, the DNA is TGTGCCAGCAGTGGACTGGGACAGAAGAATCCTATCTATGGCTACACCTTC.

This chain connects TRBV11-2 to TRBJ2-5; 7 bases fit TRBD2. The CDR3 is made up of 15 amino acids. Looked up from germline, CDR1 is SGHAT and CDR2 is FQNNGV. Germline trimming cut 5 bases from V and 2 bases from J; bases unmatched to any gene: 8. The CDR3 is CASSPRGGLQETQYF. For the CDR3, the DNA is TGTGCCAGCAGCCCGCGCGGGGGATTACAAGAGACCCAGTACTTC.

V and J are TRBV19 and TRBJ1-4, with 7 bases aligning to TRBD1. The V gene end was trimmed by 6 bases and the J gene end by 6 bases; junction bases not matched to a gene: 13. The V gene's germline CDR1 is LNHDA and CDR2 SQIVND (reference sequence). The CDR3 consists of 16 residues. Here the CDR3 reads CASSTGTDPTHEKLFF. The CDR3 region has the DNA TGTGCCAGTAGCACCGGGACAGATCCCACCCATGAAAAACTGTTTTTT.

The chain joins TRBV7-2 to TRBJ1-1, with D possibly TRBD1 on 5 matching bases. Germline V gene data show CDR1 as SGHTA and CDR2 as FQGNSA. Trimming left V 0 bases short and J 5 bases short, with 13 bases between. The CDR3 runs 15 residues. The CDR3 is CASSLAIGGVTEAFF. In DNA, the CDR3 is TGTGCCAGCAGCTTAGCGATCGGGGGAGTTACTGAAGCTTTCTTT.

The rearrangement uses TRBV5-1 and TRBJ2-5; the match to TRBD2 covers 14 bases. The V segment lost 3 bases and the J segment 5 bases; nucleotides outside the gene matches: 9. The CDR3 is 17 amino acids. Germline-derived CDR1 and CDR2 are SGHRS and YFSETQ. DNA of the CDR3: TGCGCCAGCAGCTCGCCGACTAGCGGGAGGGTAAGGGAGACCCAGTACTTC. Its translation: CASSSPTSGRVRETQYF.

The chain links TRBV4-1 to TRBJ2-5; D is unclear. The CDR3 is made up of 14 amino acids. Looked up from germline, CDR1 is MGHRA and CDR2 is YSYEKL. V lost 4 bases and J lost 1, with 10 bases in between. The CDR3 reads CASSLEPLQETQYF. For the CDR3, the DNA is TGCGCCAGCAGCCTGGAGCCACTCCAAGAGACCCAGTACTTC.

The CDR3 DNA sequence: TGTGCCAGCAGTTTAATAGCTGCGAGCTCCTACGAGCAGTACTTC. This gives the protein CASSLIAASSYEQYF. The chain couples TRBV27 to TRBJ2-7; no clear D gene. V lost 2 bases and J 0 bases, leaving 11 bases between the germline ends. This CDR3 is 15 amino acids long. Germline V gene data show CDR1 as MNHEY and CDR2 as SMNVEV (reference sequence).

This sequence joins TRBV3-1 (or the pseudogene TRBV3-2) and TRBJ2-5; D remains ambiguous. Trimming removed 1 base from V and 3 bases from J, with 12 bases in between. Germline values: CDR1 LGHDT, CDR2 YNNKEL (reference sequence). The CDR3 has 15 residues. The CDR3 coding sequence is TGTGCCAGCAGCCAAGCCTCTCAGTCAGAAGAGACCCAGTACTTC. Protein sequence: CASSQASQSEETQYF.

This chain connects TRBV5-5 to TRBJ1-3, with unresolved D. The V end was cut by 4 bases, the J end by 5 bases, with 13 bases between. The CDR3 runs 14 residues. Germline CDR1 SGHKS, CDR2 YYEKEE (reference sequence). The CDR3: CASSPGRARNTIYF. The CDR3 nucleotides read TGTGCCAGCAGCCCCGGGAGGGCTAGAAACACCATATATTTT.

The rearrangement links TRBV24-1 to TRBJ1-2; 8 bases match TRBD1. The CDR3 is 15 amino acids. Germline CDR1 is KGHDR and CDR2 is SFDVKD. The V and J ends lost 4 bases and 6 bases, in that order; junction bases with no gene match: 9. This CDR3 is CATSDADREGHGYTF. The CDR3 region has the DNA TGTGCCACCAGTGACGCGGACAGGGAGGGTCATGGCTACACCTTC.

The gene calls are TRBV30 and TRBJ1-1, with D unresolved. This CDR3 has 13 residues. CDR1 is GTSNPN, CDR2 SVGIG, per germline (reference sequence). The ends were cut back, 1 base at V and 7 bases at J, with 13 bases in the middle. CDR3: CAWSESRGYEAFF. The CDR3, as DNA: TGTGCCTGGAGTGAGTCCCGAGGCTATGAAGCTTTCTTT.

The table lists this clone with a few counts. The chain recombines TRBV10-1 with TRBJ1-4, with no clear D. Germline V gives CDR1 WNHNN, CDR2 SYGVQD (reference sequence). V was shortened by 7 bases and J by 1 base, with 7 bases between the two germline ends. CDR3 length equals 13 residues. CDR3 in amino acids: CASKGGTNEKLFF. CDR3 coding DNA: TGCGCCAGCAAGGGAGGAACTAATGAAAAACTGTTTTTT.